One and the same sample provided the 23 T cell receptor beta chains below, sequenced in a study of cytotoxic CD8 clonotypes in ibrutinib-treated CLL (dated by TCRdb to the early 2020s). The protocol used for the library was the immunoSEQ multiplex PCR assay. TCRdb re-hosts the immuneACCESS table, in-frame sequences only. Its copies lack some clones; in the studies checked, an unresolved V gene accounts for under half of them, and the cause for the rest is not known. In all, the sample holds approximately 92,000 clones, and about 74% of those were seen once. Approximately 25% of the sample is held by the ten biggest clonotypes. The time point label here, explained by the study, means: 24 months on ibrutinib. The sample here was PBMCs, taken after 24 months of ibrutinib treatment. The receptors shown here come from a human donor with chronic lymphocytic leukemia.

The chain employs TRBV7-2 and TRBJ2-3; TRBD2 is a possible D gene (5 bases). Germline values: CDR1 SGHTA, CDR2 FQGNSA. This CDR3 spans 18 amino acids. The V and J ends lost 2 bases and 5 bases respectively, with 23 bases between them. CDR3 DNA: TGTGCCAGCAGCTTAATGGGTCGAGGCCGGGAACTGGGAGATACGCAGTATTTT. Protein: CASSLMGRGRELGDTQYF.

The chain links TRBV27 to TRBJ2-3; possibly TRBD2 for D (7 bases). Germline-derived CDR1 and CDR2 are MNHEY and SMNVEV (reference sequence). The length of the CDR3 is 14 residues. The germline V and J ends were trimmed by 3 bases and 4 bases, with 11 bases remaining between them. The CDR3 DNA reads as TGTGCCAGCAGTTTGTGGGGGGGCTCAGATACGCAGTATTTT. Encoded protein: CASSLWGGSDTQYF.

The sample holds a few counts of this clone. A junction boundary mismatches the germline segment, possibly from a read error. The chain combines TRBV6-1 with TRBJ1-6, with D possibly being TRBD1 (6 bases). This CDR3 has 15 amino acids. Germline V gene lookup returns CDR1 MNHNS and CDR2 SASEGT. Written as DNA, the CDR3 is TGTGCCAGCAGGGAAGGGGGGGCCTATAATTCACCCCTCCACTTT. This translates into CASREGGAYNSPLHF.

The J gene is TRBJ1-6, the V gene TRBV6-4, with no clear D. The CDR3 contains 14 residues. The germline V gene encodes CDR1 MRHNA and CDR2 SNTAGT. The V gene lost 6 bases and the J gene lost 0 bases, with 6 bases spanning the gap. The CDR3 sequence is CASRRDSYNSPLHF. Here the CDR3 DNA reads TGTGCCAGCAGAAGGGACTCCTATAATTCACCCCTCCACTTT.

This clone was found a few times. The chain carries TRBV2 and TRBJ1-5, with D maybe TRBD1 (6 bases). Deletions cut 5 bases from V and 4 bases from J, with 15 bases between. The CDR3 totals 15 residues. CDR1 and CDR2 from the germline V gene are SNHLY and FYNNEI. The chain's CDR3 is CASSTGIQSNQPQHF. CDR3 coding DNA: TGTGCCAGCAGTACAGGGATTCAATCAAATCAGCCCCAGCATTTT.

This chain connects TRBV2 to TRBJ1-4, with 11 bases identical to TRBD1. Germline trimming cut 6 bases from V and 3 bases from J; bases unmatched to any gene: 0. This CDR3 spans 14 amino acids. Germline-derived CDR1 and CDR2 are SNHLY and FYNNEI. This CDR3 is CASRGQGANEKLFF. In DNA form, the CDR3 reads TGTGCCAGCAGGGGACAGGGGGCTAATGAAAAACTGTTTTTT.

This chain joins TRBV11-2 and TRBJ2-5; weak D call: TRBD1 (6 bases). Germline values: CDR1 SGHAT, CDR2 FQNNGV. The length of the CDR3 is 16 residues. The V end lost 6 bases, the J end lost 4 bases, and 21 bases lay between the germline ends. CDR3 residues: CASSDYSTGFGETQYF. CDR3 nucleotides: TGTGCCAGCAGTGACTACAGCACAGGGTTCGGAGAGACCCAGTACTTC.

The V and J genes are TRBV7-3 and TRBJ1-1; D is unclear. Per the germline V gene, CDR1 is SGHTA and CDR2 is FQGTGA. Deletions cut 4 bases from V and 0 bases from J, with 6 bases between. The CDR3 loop spans 13 amino acids. For the CDR3, the DNA is TGTGCCAGCAGCTCCGCTTTGAACACTGAAGCTTTCTTT. This sequence encodes CASSSALNTEAFF.

The chain uses TRBV14 and TRBJ2-5; TRBD1 matches 7 bases. CDR1 SGHDN and CDR2 FVKESK come from the germline V gene. The CDR3 totals 16 residues. Trimming removed 1 base from V and 4 bases from J; junction bases left unmatched: 9. The CDR3 spells CASSQGDTGVRETQYF. Written as DNA, the CDR3 is TGTGCCAGCAGCCAAGGGGATACAGGGGTACGAGAGACCCAGTACTTC. Complete variable domain (other parts from reference TRBV14 and TRBJ2-5): EAGVTQFPSHSVIEKGQTVTLRCDPISGHDNLYWYRRVMGKEIKFLLHFVKESKQDESGMPNNRFLAERTGGTYSTLKVQPAELEDSGVYFCASSQGDTGVRETQYFGPGTRLLVL.

This chain uses TRBV7-9 with TRBJ2-2; 12 positions match TRBD1. The CDR3 runs to 18 residues. Unmatched junction bases numbered 12, after V lost 3 bases and J lost 7 bases. CDR1 SEHNR and CDR2 FQNEAQ come from the germline V gene (reference sequence). The CDR3 DNA sequence: TGTGCCAGCAGCTTTGGGACAGGGGGCCCTTTGATGGACGGGGAGCTGTTTTTT. This codes for CASSFGTGGPLMDGELFF. Variable domain in full (rest from reference TRBV7-9 and TRBJ2-2): DTGVSQNPRHKITKRGQNVTFRCDPISEHNRLYWYRQTLGQGPEFLTYFQNEAQLEKSRLLSDRFSAERPKGSFSTLEIQRTEQGDSAMYLCASSFGTGGPLMDGELFFGEGSRLTVL.

The chain employs TRBV14 and TRBJ2-7, with TRBD1 matching 7 bases. The V segment lost 11 bases and the J segment 0 bases; nucleotides outside the gene matches: 7. There are 13 residues in the CDR3. Germline lookup yields CDR1 SGHDN and CDR2 FVKESK. The CDR3 region is CASRGDSSYEQYF. CDR3 coding DNA: TGTGCCTCGAGAGGGGACAGCTCCTACGAGCAGTACTTC.

V is TRBV2 and J is TRBJ1-3; perhaps TRBD1 as D (5 bases). CDR3 size: 13 residues. The V end lost 4 bases, the J end lost 2 bases, and 6 bases lay between the germline ends. Germline loops: CDR1 SNHLY, CDR2 FYNNEI. The CDR3 region has the DNA TGTGCCAGCAGTGCGGGGGCTGGAAACACCATATATTTT. Translated, it gives CASSAGAGNTIYF. Looking up the rest from reference TRBV2 and TRBJ1-3 gives the full variable domain: EPEVTQTPSHQVTQMGQEVILRCVPISNHLYFYWYRQILGQKVEFLVSFYNNEISEKSEIFDDQFSVERPDGSNFTLKIRSTKLEDSAMYFCASSAGAGNTIYFGEGSWLTVV.

The gene calls are TRBV10-3 and TRBJ2-7; TRBD2 is a possible D gene (5 bases). V was cut by 10 bases and J by 2 bases, with 9 bases left in between. The length of the CDR3 is 11 residues. Germline V gene data show CDR1 as ENHRY and CDR2 as SYGVKD. The CDR3 here is CATREPYEQYF. CDR3 sequence (DNA): TGTGCCACAAGGGAGCCCTACGAGCAGTACTTC.

The chain recombines TRBV12-5 with TRBJ2-6, with no clear D. V was clipped by 0 bases and J by 4 bases, with 10 bases between them. This CDR3 contains 16 residues. Germline CDR1 LGHNT, CDR2 FRNRAP. For the CDR3, the DNA is TGTGCTAGTGGTTTGGTACTAATGGCAGGGGCCAACGTCCTGACTTTC. Protein sequence: CASGLVLMAGANVLTF.

The chain combines TRBV18 with TRBJ1-2, with a weak D call TRBD1 (6 bases). The V and J ends lost 4 bases and 8 bases respectively, with 17 bases between them. The CDR3 is 14 amino acids. Germline V gives CDR1 KGHSH, CDR2 LQKENI. CDR3 nucleotide sequence: TGTGCCAGCTCACAGTATCCGGGCAGGGGCGGCTACACCTTC. This encodes CASSQYPGRGGYTF.

The rearrangement links TRBV4-3 to TRBJ2-4; TRBD1 is a possible D gene (6 bases). Germline V gene data show CDR1 as LGHNA and CDR2 as YSLEER. This CDR3 spans 17 amino acids. The germline V and J ends were trimmed by 0 bases and 0 bases, with 12 bases remaining between them. The CDR3 DNA follows: TGCGCCAGCAGCCAAGAGAGGGGGTTCCTAGCCAAAAACATTCAGTACTTC. It codes for CASSQERGFLAKNIQYF.

The chain employs TRBV11-3 and TRBJ2-2, with 7 bases identical to TRBD1. This CDR3 has 15 amino acids. CDR1 and CDR2 (germline): SGHNT, YENEEA. V was clipped by 2 bases and J by 7 bases; unmatched bases: 7. CDR3 sequence reads: CASSLNDRAHGELFF. Here the CDR3 DNA reads TGTGCCAGCAGCTTAAATGACAGGGCCCACGGGGAGCTGTTTTTT.

This clone has just a few counts. The chain joins TRBV18 to TRBJ2-3; D is ambiguous. Germline lookup yields CDR1 KGHSH and CDR2 LQKENI. V shed 2 bases and J shed 2 bases, with 5 bases lying between them. The CDR3 contains 13 residues. CDR3 loop: CASSPNPTDTQYF. CDR3 nucleotides: TGTGCCAGCTCACCAAACCCCACAGATACGCAGTATTTT.

This chain links TRBV28 with TRBJ2-7; the match to TRBD2 covers 11 bases. The CDR3 is made up of 15 amino acids. Germline V gene data show CDR1 as MDHEN and CDR2 as SYDVKM. V lost 6 bases and J lost 3; bases outside the gene matches: 7. CDR3 amino acids: CASRIAGGLGYEQYF. CDR3 nucleotide sequence: TGTGCCAGCAGGATAGCGGGAGGGCTCGGCTACGAGCAGTACTTC.

The J gene is TRBJ1-4, the V gene TRBV4-2, with D unclear. Deletions cut 0 bases from V and 7 bases from J, with 12 bases between. Germline V gene lookup returns CDR1 LGHNA and CDR2 YNFKEQ. The CDR3 consists of 15 residues. The CDR3 loop reads CASSQDRASGEKLFF. The CDR3 DNA sequence: TGTGCCAGCAGCCAAGACCGGGCCTCAGGTGAAAAACTGTTTTTT.

V is TRBV5-1 and J is TRBJ2-6, with 10 bases matching TRBD1. V was clipped by 3 bases and J by 0 bases; unmatched bases: 6. Looked up from germline, CDR1 is SGHRS and CDR2 is YFSETQ. The CDR3 runs 18 residues. This chain's CDR3 is CASSWTGTGVSGANVLTF. The CDR3, as DNA: TGCGCCAGCAGCTGGACCGGGACAGGGGTCTCTGGGGCCAACGTCCTGACTTTC.

The chain has TRBV5-1 and TRBJ2-7; possible D gene TRBD2, 5 bases. The germline V gene has CDR1 SGHRS and CDR2 YFSETQ. This CDR3 has 15 residues. V gave up 0 bases and J gave up 3 bases, with 13 bases separating them. CDR3: CASSLEPGDFYEQYF. CDR3 sequence (DNA): TGCGCCAGCAGCTTGGAGCCCGGGGATTTCTACGAGCAGTACTTC.

In its sample, this clone was seen once. This sequence joins TRBV11-2 and TRBJ2-7, with a tentative D call TRBD2 (7 bases). CDR3 length equals 18 residues. V was shortened by 2 bases and J by 1 base, with 21 bases between the two germline ends. Per germline, CDR1 SGHAT and CDR2 FQNNGV. The CDR3 here is CASSLIAGLGGLSYEQYF. CDR3 nucleotide sequence: TGTGCCAGCAGCTTAATTGCTGGGCTCGGGGGGCTATCCTACGAGCAGTACTTC. The variable domain in full, with the rest retrieved from reference TRBV11-2 and TRBJ2-7, is EAGVAQSPRYKIIEKRQSVAFWCNPISGHATLYWYQQILGQGPKLLIQFQNNGVVDDSQLPKDRFSAERLKGVDSTLKIQPAKLEDSAVYLCASSLIAGLGGLSYEQYFGPGTRLTVT.